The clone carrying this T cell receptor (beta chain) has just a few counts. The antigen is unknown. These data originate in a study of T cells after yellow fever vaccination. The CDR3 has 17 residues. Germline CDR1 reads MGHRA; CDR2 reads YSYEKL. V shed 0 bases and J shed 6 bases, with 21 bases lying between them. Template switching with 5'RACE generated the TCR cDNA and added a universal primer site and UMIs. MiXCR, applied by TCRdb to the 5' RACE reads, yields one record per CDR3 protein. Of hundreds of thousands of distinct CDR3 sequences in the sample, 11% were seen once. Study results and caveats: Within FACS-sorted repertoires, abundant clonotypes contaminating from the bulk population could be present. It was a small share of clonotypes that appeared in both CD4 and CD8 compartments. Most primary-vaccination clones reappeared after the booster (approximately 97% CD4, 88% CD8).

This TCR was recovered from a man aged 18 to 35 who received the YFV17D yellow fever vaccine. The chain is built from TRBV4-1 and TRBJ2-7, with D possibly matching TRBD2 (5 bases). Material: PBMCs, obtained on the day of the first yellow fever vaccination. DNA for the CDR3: TGCGCCAGCAGCCAAGACCCAAAGACATCAAATGCGGGCGAGCAGTACGTC. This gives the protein CASSQDPKTSNAGEQYV.